A single sample is the source of the 20 T cell receptor beta chains below, sequenced in a study of blood T cell repertoires in COVID-19. Libraries were prepared by immunoSEQ multiplex PCR; TCRdb keeps only in-frame clonotypes and omits some of them. Of fewer than 300,000 clones in the sample, 80% to 90% were seen once. The sequencing sample was made of PBMCs or T cells enriched from blood (not recorded which). All receptors come from a young man who had recovered from COVID-19.

The chain uses TRBV28 and TRBJ1-5; weak D call: TRBD1 (6 bases). This CDR3 is 17 amino acids long. Trimming took off 6 bases at V and 3 bases at J, with 21 bases between the two ends. The V gene's germline CDR1 is MDHEN and CDR2 SYDVKM. The DNA for the CDR3 is TGTGCCAGCAGCCCCGGACAGAAGGTTATTTACAATCAGCCCCAGCATTTT. It translates to CASSPGQKVIYNQPQHF. The full variable domain, rest sourced from reference TRBV28 and TRBJ1-5, is DVKVTQSSRYLVKRTGEKVFLECVQDMDHENMFWYRQDPGLGLRLIYFSYDVKMKEKGDIPEGYSVSREKKERFSLILESASTNQTSMYLCASSPGQKVIYNQPQHFGDGTRLSIL.

This rearrangement joins TRBV7-9 to TRBJ2-5; a weak D match, TRBD1 (6 bases). Per the germline V gene, CDR1 is SEHNR and CDR2 is FQNEAQ (reference sequence). V was trimmed by 2 bases and J by 5 bases, leaving 15 bases between them. The length of the CDR3 is 15 residues. The CDR3 loop is CASSLSGAGAETQYF. CDR3 DNA: TGTGCCAGCAGCTTATCTGGGGCAGGGGCGGAGACCCAGTACTTC.

The chain carries TRBV5-1 and TRBJ2-7; tentatively, D is TRBD1 (6 bases). Germline loops: CDR1 SGHRS, CDR2 YFSETQ. V dropped 4 bases and J dropped 2 bases, with 13 bases sitting between them. CDR3 length: 14 amino acids. The DNA for the CDR3 is TGCGCCAGCAGCCCTAGACAGGAAACCTACGAGCAGTACTTC. It encodes CASSPRQETYEQYF.

The CDR3 DNA follows: TGTGCCAGCAGCTCGCTCGCGGGAGAGGGTTATGAGCAGTTCTTC. Its protein product is CASSSLAGEGYEQFF. The chain combines TRBV3-1 (or the pseudogene TRBV3-2) with TRBJ2-1; 7 bases are a match to TRBD2. V shed 5 bases and J 8 bases; nucleotides not matched to a gene: 12. Germline V CDR1 and CDR2: LGHDT, YNNKEL (reference sequence). The CDR3 spans 15 residues.

The J gene is TRBJ1-2, the V gene TRBV30; TRBD1 matches 10 bases. The CDR3 is 14 residues long. Germline V gene lookup returns CDR1 GTSNPN and CDR2 SVGIG (reference sequence). J was trimmed by 4 bases and V by 4 bases; bases with no gene match: 6. The CDR3 spells CAWNPGQGPYGYTF. For the CDR3, the DNA is TGTGCCTGGAATCCGGGACAGGGGCCCTATGGCTACACCTTC.

The gene calls are TRBV9 and TRBJ2-3; TRBD2 is a possible D gene (7 bases). CDR1 and CDR2 (germline): SGDLS, YYNGEE. Trimming left V 5 bases short and J 6 bases short, with 16 bases between. The CDR3 loop spans 14 amino acids. The CDR3 sequence is CASREGEGGDTQYF. DNA for the CDR3: TGTGCCAGCAGAGAGGGGGAGGGCGGCGATACGCAGTATTTT.

The V gene is TRBV4-1, the J gene TRBJ2-5, with a weak D call TRBD1 (6 bases). The CDR3 has 13 residues. V was cut by 4 bases and J by 5 bases, with 11 bases left in between. The germline gives CDR1 MGHRA, CDR2 YSYEKL. The CDR3 here is CASSPGQRETQYF. CDR3 DNA sequence: TGCGCCAGCAGCCCTGGACAGCGGGAGACCCAGTACTTC.

The gene calls are TRBV12-3 or TRBV12-4 and TRBJ2-1, with TRBD1 matching 7 bases. V lost 7 bases to trimming and J lost 5 bases; unmatched junction nucleotides: 5. The CDR3 is 13 amino acids. The CDR3 region is CASTTGTDNEQFF. The CDR3 DNA follows: TGTGCCAGCACGACCGGGACAGACAATGAGCAGTTCTTC.

The gene calls are TRBV18 and TRBJ1-1; weak D call: TRBD1 (5 bases). CDR3 length: 13 residues. Trimming shortened V by 3 bases and J by 8 bases, and 13 bases separated the two germline ends. The germline gives CDR1 KGHSH, CDR2 LQKENI. The CDR3 DNA is TGTGCCAGCTCACCCGGGACCGCGGGAGAAGCTTTCTTT. Protein product: CASSPGTAGEAFF.

This clone was counted only a few times. This sequence joins TRBV6-4 and TRBJ1-6, with 7 bases lining up with TRBD1. The trim removed 5 bases at V and 7 bases at J, leaving 8 bases unmatched. CDR1 MRHNA and CDR2 SNTAGT come from the germline V gene. This CDR3 has 15 amino acids. CDR3 nucleotides: TGTGCCAGCAGTCGGGACAGATCGGGCAATTCACCCCTCCACTTT. Encoded protein: CASSRDRSGNSPLHF.

V and J are TRBV7-2 and TRBJ2-1; 9 bases are shared with TRBD2. Germline loops: CDR1 SGHTA, CDR2 FQGNSA. This CDR3 is 16 amino acids long. V shed 1 base, J shed 7 bases, and the junction held 8 bases outside the gene matches. The CDR3 region is CASSLVGLAGRNEQFF. CDR3 nucleotides: TGTGCCAGCAGCTTAGTAGGGCTAGCGGGAAGGAATGAGCAGTTCTTC.

The chain links TRBV19 to TRBJ2-2; TRBD1 might be the D (6 bases). In germline, CDR1 is LNHDA, CDR2 SQIVND (reference sequence). The V and J ends lost 3 bases and 2 bases respectively, with 16 bases between them. This CDR3 spans 17 amino acids. The CDR3 loop reads CASSIRGPYRNTGELFF. The CDR3 region has the DNA TGTGCCAGTAGTATCAGGGGCCCTTACCGAAACACCGGGGAGCTGTTTTTT.

This rearrangement joins TRBV3-1 (or the pseudogene TRBV3-2) to TRBJ2-7; 10 nucleotides match TRBD2. This CDR3 region has 16 residues. The germline gives CDR1 LGHDT, CDR2 YNNKEL (reference sequence). The V and J ends lost 1 base and 5 bases, in that order; junction bases with no gene match: 8. In DNA form, the CDR3 reads TGTGCCAGCAGCCAAGTTTCGCGTCTAGCGGGAGACGAGCAGTACTTC. Its translation is CASSQVSRLAGDEQYF.

The chain uses TRBV19 and TRBJ1-2, with D tentatively TRBD1 (5 bases). In germline, CDR1 is LNHDA, CDR2 SQIVND (reference sequence). This CDR3 comprises 15 residues. V lost 1 base, J lost 2 bases, and 11 bases lay in between. The CDR3 region is CASSIGSQGNYGYTF. CDR3 nucleotides: TGTGCCAGTAGTATAGGGAGTCAGGGCAACTATGGCTACACCTTC.

V gene TRBV27 combines with J gene TRBJ1-4; tentatively, D is TRBD1 (6 bases). The germline V and J ends were trimmed by 3 bases and 8 bases, with 13 bases remaining between them. Germline CDR1 is MNHEY and CDR2 is SMNVEV (reference sequence). The CDR3 runs to 14 residues. CDR3 bases: TGTGCCAGCAGTTTTGCAGGGGTCGGAGAAAAACTGTTTTTT. Amino acids: CASSFAGVGEKLFF.

This clone has just one count. The rearrangement uses TRBV24-1 and TRBJ2-7, with D maybe TRBD2 (6 bases). The CDR3 covers 13 residues. V was clipped by 6 bases and J by 6 bases, with 14 bases between them. Per the germline V gene, CDR1 is KGHDR and CDR2 is SFDVKD. CDR3 protein: CATSSPGVSEQYF. The CDR3 coding sequence is TGTGCCACCAGTTCCCCGGGGGTCAGCGAGCAGTACTTC.

This chain links TRBV15 with TRBJ2-2, with unresolved D. The germline CDR1 and CDR2 sequences are LNHNV and YYDKDF (reference sequence). There are 14 residues in the CDR3. V was cut by 3 bases and J by 7 bases, with 12 bases left in between. This chain's CDR3 is CATSRILEVGELFF. For the CDR3, the DNA is TGTGCCACCAGCAGGATCCTTGAGGTCGGGGAGCTGTTTTTT. The complete variable domain, with remaining parts taken from reference TRBV15 and TRBJ2-2, reads DAMVIQNPRYQVTQFGKPVTLSCSQTLNHNVMYWYQQKSSQAPKLLFHYYDKDFNNEADTPDNFQSRRPNTSFCFLDIRSPGLGDTAMYLCATSRILEVGELFFGEGSRLTVL.

V and J are TRBV19 and TRBJ2-4, with D possibly being TRBD1 (6 bases). The CDR3 sequence is 14 residues long. V lost 0 bases and J 6 bases, leaving 9 bases between the germline ends. In germline, CDR1 is LNHDA, CDR2 SQIVND (reference sequence). The CDR3 sequence: CASSIEGGVNIQYF. In DNA, the CDR3 is TGTGCCAGTAGTATAGAAGGGGGTGTAAACATTCAGTACTTC.

This chain connects TRBV14 to TRBJ2-7; 8 nucleotides line up with TRBD1. Trimming took 4 bases from V and 0 from J; bases not matched to a gene: 5. The CDR3 is made up of 15 amino acids. CDR1 and CDR2 (germline): SGHDN, FVKESK. Written as DNA, the CDR3 is TGTGCCAGCAGCCTGAGACAGGGGAGCTCCTACGAGCAGTACTTC. Translation gives CASSLRQGSSYEQYF.

This clone came up a few times. The J gene is TRBJ1-6, the V gene TRBV7-6; no firm D call. The germline V gene has CDR1 SGHVS and CDR2 FNYEAQ. The CDR3 sequence is 15 residues long. Trimming left V 0 bases short and J 0 bases short, with 3 bases between. The CDR3 DNA follows: TGTGCCAGCAGCTTAGCCAGCTCCTATAATTCACCCCTCCACTTT. Residues: CASSLASSYNSPLHF.